This passage covers 9 T cell receptor beta chains from one sample sequenced in a study of blood T cells in healthy people across ages. A sample-barcoded 5' primer and a J-beta primer mix were used in a second PCR of roughly 7 to 11 cycles. MiXCR was run by TCRdb on the 5' RACE reads, yielding one entry per CDR3 protein. The sample yields roughly 700,000 distinct CDR3 sequences, 32% seen once. Sequenced material: blood. The receptors stem from a woman at least 80 years old in good health.

This clonotype was recorded many times. The rearrangement links TRBV3-1 to TRBJ2-1; no clear D. Germline CDR1 and CDR2: LGHDT and YNNKEL (reference sequence). Deletions cut 4 bases from V and 8 bases from J, with 12 bases between. There are 13 residues in the CDR3. DNA of the CDR3: TGTGCCAGCAGCCTAAGTTGGGGTCATGAGCAGTTCTTC. Translation gives CASSLSWGHEQFF.

A word on this clonotype: A much larger clone is a single base away; this may be a read error. The J gene is TRBJ2-5, the V gene TRBV6-1; 12 nucleotides match TRBD1. The DNA end lines up better with TRBJ2-7; the J call may be wrong. Germline loops: CDR1 MNHNS, CDR2 SASEGT. This CDR3 is built from 14 residues. CDR3: CASIQGTGGGEQYF. CDR3 DNA: TGTGCCAGCATCCAAGGGACAGGGGGCGGCGAGCAGTACTTC.

V and J are TRBV5-6 and TRBJ1-1; 11 bases fit TRBD1. Looked up from germline, CDR1 is SGHDT and CDR2 is YYEEEE. The trim removed 4 bases at V and 6 bases at J, leaving 11 bases unmatched. CDR3 length: 16 residues. The CDR3 DNA reads TGTGCCAGCAGCGACTCTGAGGACAGGGGGCGAGCTGAAGCTTTCTTT. This sequence encodes CASSDSEDRGRAEAFF.

The sample holds a few counts of this clonotype. The chain uses TRBV10-3 and TRBJ2-5, with 14 bases lining up with TRBD2. Unmatched junction bases numbered 11, after V lost 4 bases and J lost 4 bases. The CDR3 sequence is 18 residues long. Germline assignment: CDR1 ENHRY and CDR2 SYGVKD. The CDR3 DNA reads TGTGCCATCAGTGCTAGACTAGCGGGGGGGCCGATATCAGAGACCCAGTACTTC. Translated: CAISARLAGGPISETQYF.

This clonotype was counted at least ten times. The chain couples TRBV4-3 to TRBJ2-1; 8 nucleotides line up with TRBD2. The CDR3 extends over 14 amino acids. Germline assignment: CDR1 LGHNA and CDR2 YSLEER. V was clipped by 1 base and J by 7 bases; unmatched bases: 3. The CDR3 DNA reads TGCGCCAGCAGCCAAGCGGGGGGGTTGAATGAGCAGTTCTTC. Translated, it gives CASSQAGGLNEQFF.

This clonotype has a single count. The chain joins TRBV6-5 to TRBJ1-6; 7 bases are shared with TRBD1. V shed 2 bases and J 4 bases; nucleotides not matched to a gene: 2. From germline, CDR1 is MNHEY and CDR2 SVGAGI. This CDR3 has 15 amino acids. DNA of the CDR3: TGTGCCAGCAGTTACAGGGGGCTTTATAATTCACCCCTCCACTTT. This sequence encodes CASSYRGLYNSPLHF.

This clonotype was recorded a few times. At one end, the junction sequence differs from germline, possibly due to a read error. This chain links TRBV28 with TRBJ2-3, with D possibly TRBD2 on 6 matching bases. Germline-derived CDR1 and CDR2 are MDHEN and SYDVKM. The CDR3 loop spans 13 amino acids. Written as DNA, the CDR3 is TGTGCCAGCAGTTGGGGGGATCTGAATACGCGGTATTTT. It codes for CASSWGDLNTRYF.

The table lists this clonotype with many counts. The chain is built from TRBV18 and TRBJ2-3; a possible D gene is TRBD2 (6 bases). Germline V gives CDR1 KGHSH, CDR2 LQKENI. Deletions cut 3 bases from V and 3 bases from J, with 16 bases between. The CDR3 is 16 residues long. The CDR3 region is CASSPASGGVTDTQYF. The CDR3 DNA reads as TGTGCCAGCTCACCTGCCAGCGGAGGGGTTACAGATACGCAGTATTTT.

As to this clonotype: One end of the junction fails to match germline, which may point to a read error. V is TRBV6-5 and J is TRBJ1-5, with D possibly TRBD1 on 5 matching bases. Looked up from germline, CDR1 is MNHEY and CDR2 is SVGAGI. This CDR3 comprises 14 residues. CDR3 bases: TGTGCCAGCAGGTACTCAAGGGGTGGACAGCCCCAGCATTTT. Its translation is CASRYSRGGQPQHF.